This TCR beta chain originates from a study of CD8 T cells in ankylosing spondylitis. The J segment lost 10 bases and the V segment lost 2 bases, leaving 7 bases of the junction unmatched. CDR1 and CDR2 from the germline V gene are MNHNY and SVGAGI (reference sequence). The CDR3 sequence is 13 residues long. TCRdb re-called the 5' RACE reads with MiXCR, one entry per CDR3 protein. The table shows 670,000 or so distinct CDR3 sequences, with about 20% occurring only once. Points from the study as a whole: The study identified a TCR beta motif of several highly homologous variants that appeared characteristic of ankylosing spondylitis blood.

This clonotype was seen a few times. Its antigen is not known. This sequence was found in a male donor with ankylosing spondylitis. The sample comprised blood, either unsorted or a sorted T cell fraction (not recorded which). This chain links TRBV6-6 with TRBJ2-5, with TRBD1 matching 7 bases. CDR3 in DNA: TGTGCCAGCAGTTACCCGGAGACAGGGTTCCAGTACTTC. It yields the protein CASSYPETGFQYF.